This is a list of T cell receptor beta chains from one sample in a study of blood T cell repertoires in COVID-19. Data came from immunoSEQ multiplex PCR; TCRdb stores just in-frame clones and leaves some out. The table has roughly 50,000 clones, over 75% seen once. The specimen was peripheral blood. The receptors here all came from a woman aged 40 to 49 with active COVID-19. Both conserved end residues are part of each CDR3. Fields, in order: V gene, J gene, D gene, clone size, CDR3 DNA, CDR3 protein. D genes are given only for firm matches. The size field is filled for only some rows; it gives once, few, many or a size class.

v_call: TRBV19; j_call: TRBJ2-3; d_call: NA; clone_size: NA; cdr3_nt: TGTGCCAGTAAAAAAGAACGGTACACAGATACGCAGTATTTT; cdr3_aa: CASKKERYTDTQYF
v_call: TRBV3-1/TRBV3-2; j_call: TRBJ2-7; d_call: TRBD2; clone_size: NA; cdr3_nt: TGTGCCAGCAGCCAAGCTGGGGGACTAGGTAAATCCTACGAGCAGTACTTC; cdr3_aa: CASSQAGGLGKSYEQYF
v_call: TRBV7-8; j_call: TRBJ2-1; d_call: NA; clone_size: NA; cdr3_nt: TGTGCCAGCAGCTTAGGCACAGGGAGCTATGAGCAGTTCTTC; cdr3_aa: CASSLGTGSYEQFF
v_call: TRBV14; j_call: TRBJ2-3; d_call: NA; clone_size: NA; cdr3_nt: TGTGCCAGCAGCCAAGAGAGGCAACATACGCAGTATTTT; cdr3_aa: CASSQERQHTQYF
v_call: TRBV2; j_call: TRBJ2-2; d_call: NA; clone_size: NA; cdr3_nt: TGTGCCAGCAGTGTGGAGGGCACCGGGGAGCTGTTTTTT; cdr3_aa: CASSVEGTGELFF
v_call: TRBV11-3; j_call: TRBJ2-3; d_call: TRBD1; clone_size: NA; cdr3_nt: TGTGCCAGCAGCCTTCGACAGGGCCCAGATACGCAGTATTTT; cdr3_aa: CASSLRQGPDTQYF
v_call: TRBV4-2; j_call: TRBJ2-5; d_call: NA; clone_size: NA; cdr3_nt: TGTGCCAGCAGTGAACAGGGCTACCAAGAGACCCAGTACTTC; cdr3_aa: CASSEQGYQETQYF
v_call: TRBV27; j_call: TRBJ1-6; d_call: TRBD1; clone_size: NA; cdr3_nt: TGTGCCAGCAGTTGGGCTACCGGGACAGGGGATTCACCCCTCCACTTT; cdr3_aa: CASSWATGTGDSPLHF
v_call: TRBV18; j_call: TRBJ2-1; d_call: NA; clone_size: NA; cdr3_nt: TGTGCCAGCTCACCGGACTTCTCCCTCTCCTACAATGAGCAGTTCTTC; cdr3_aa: CASSPDFSLSYNEQFF
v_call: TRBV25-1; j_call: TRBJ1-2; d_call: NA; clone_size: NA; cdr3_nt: TGTGCCAGCAGTCCTCGAGGGAGGAGGCTCTATGGCTACACCTTC; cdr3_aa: CASSPRGRRLYGYTF
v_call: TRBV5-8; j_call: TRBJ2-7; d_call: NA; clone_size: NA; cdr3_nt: TGTGCCAGCAGTTCCCTAGCGAACACTGCCTACGAGCAGTACTTC; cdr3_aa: CASSSLANTAYEQYF
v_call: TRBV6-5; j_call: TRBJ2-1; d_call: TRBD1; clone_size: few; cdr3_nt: TGTGCCAGCAGTTACTCGATGGGACAGGGGGACAATGAGCAGTTCTTC; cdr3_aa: CASSYSMGQGDNEQFF
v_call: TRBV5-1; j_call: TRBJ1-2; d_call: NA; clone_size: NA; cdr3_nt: TGCGCCAGCAGCGCAGTGGGACGGGGGATTGGGGGCTACACCTTC; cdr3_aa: CASSAVGRGIGGYTF
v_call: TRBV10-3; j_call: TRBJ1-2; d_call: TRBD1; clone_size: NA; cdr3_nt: TGTGCCTCACAGGGGGCTGAATCAGCTAACTATGGCTACACCTTC; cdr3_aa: CASQGAESANYGYTF
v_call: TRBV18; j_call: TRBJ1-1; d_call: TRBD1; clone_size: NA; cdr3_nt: TGTGCCAGCTCCCACGACAGGGGGGAATTCAGGGACACTGAAGCTTTCTTT; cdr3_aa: CASSHDRGEFRDTEAFF
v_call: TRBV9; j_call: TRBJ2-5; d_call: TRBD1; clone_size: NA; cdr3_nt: TGTGCCAGCAGCGTAGCCCAGGGGGCGGGGGAGACCCAGTACTTC; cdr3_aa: CASSVAQGAGETQYF
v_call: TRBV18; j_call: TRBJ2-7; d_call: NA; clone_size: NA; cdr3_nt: TGTGCCAGCTCACCTACAGAACTTTCCTCCTACGAGCAGTACTTC; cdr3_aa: CASSPTELSSYEQYF
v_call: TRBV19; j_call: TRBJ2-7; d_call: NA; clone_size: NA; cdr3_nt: TGTGCCAGTAGTCCCCGACAGAAAACCTCCTACGAGCAGTACTTC; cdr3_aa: CASSPRQKTSYEQYF
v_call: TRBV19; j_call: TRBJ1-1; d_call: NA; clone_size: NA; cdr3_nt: TGTGCCAGTAGTCATAAGGCTGGGGCCTGGACTGAAGCTTTCTTT; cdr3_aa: CASSHKAGAWTEAFF
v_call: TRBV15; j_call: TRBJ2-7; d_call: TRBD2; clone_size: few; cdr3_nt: TGTGCCACCAGCATGGGACTAGCGGGTACCTACGAGCAGTACTTC; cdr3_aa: CATSMGLAGTYEQYF
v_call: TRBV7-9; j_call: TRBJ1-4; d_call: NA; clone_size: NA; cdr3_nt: TGTGCCAGCAGCTTAAGCGGGAGTAATGAAAAACTGTTTTTT; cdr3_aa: CASSLSGSNEKLFF
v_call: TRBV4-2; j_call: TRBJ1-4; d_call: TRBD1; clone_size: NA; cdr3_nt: TGTGCCAGCAGCCAAGATTCCGCCGGACCCGGGACAGGGGGTAATGAAAAACTGTTTTTT; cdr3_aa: CASSQDSAGPGTGGNEKLFF
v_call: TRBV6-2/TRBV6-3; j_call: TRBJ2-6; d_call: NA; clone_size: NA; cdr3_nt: TGTGCCAGCAGTTACGGAGACGGCTCTGGGGCCAACGTCCTGACTTTC; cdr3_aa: CASSYGDGSGANVLTF
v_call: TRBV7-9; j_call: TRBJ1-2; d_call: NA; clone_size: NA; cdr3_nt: TGTGCCAGCAGCTTAGAGCAGACTTGGGACTATGGCTACACCTTC; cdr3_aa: CASSLEQTWDYGYTF
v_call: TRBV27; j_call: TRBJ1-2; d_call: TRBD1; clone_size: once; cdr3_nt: TGTGCCAGCAGCCGGGACAGGGGGTATGGCTACACCTTC; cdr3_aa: CASSRDRGYGYTF
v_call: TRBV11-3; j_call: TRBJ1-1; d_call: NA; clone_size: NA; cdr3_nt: TGTGCCAGCAGCCGAGGCGGGGAAGCTTTCTTT; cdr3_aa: CASSRGGEAFF
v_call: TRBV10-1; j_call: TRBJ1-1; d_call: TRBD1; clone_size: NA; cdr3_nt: TGCGCCAGCAGCCTCAACAGGGGCACTGAAGCTTTCTTT; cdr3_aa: CASSLNRGTEAFF
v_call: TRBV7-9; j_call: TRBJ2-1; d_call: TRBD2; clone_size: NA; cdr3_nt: TGTGCCAGCCGTCCGGCCGGGGGGGTTTACAATGAGCAGTTCTTC; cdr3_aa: CASRPAGGVYNEQFF
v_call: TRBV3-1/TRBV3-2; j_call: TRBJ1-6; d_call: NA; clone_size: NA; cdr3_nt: TGTGCCAGCAGCCCCTATTCTGGGGGCGGATCACCCCTCCACTTT; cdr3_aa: CASSPYSGGGSPLHF
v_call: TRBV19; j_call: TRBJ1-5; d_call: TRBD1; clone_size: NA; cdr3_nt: TGTGCCAGTAGAGGGACAGGGGGACCCAATCAGCCCCAGCATTTT; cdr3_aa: CASRGTGGPNQPQHF
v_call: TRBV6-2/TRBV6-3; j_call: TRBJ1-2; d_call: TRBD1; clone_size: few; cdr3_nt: TGTGCCAGCAGTGCCGGACAGGGTAGGGGAGACTATGGCTACACCTTC; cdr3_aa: CASSAGQGRGDYGYTF
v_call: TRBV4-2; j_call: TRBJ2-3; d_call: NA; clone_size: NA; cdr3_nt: TGTGCCAGCAGTCTGAACCCGAGGCCTTACACAGATACGCAGTATTTT; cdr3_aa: CASSLNPRPYTDTQYF
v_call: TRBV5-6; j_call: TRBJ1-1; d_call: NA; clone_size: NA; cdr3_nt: TGTGCCAGCAGCTTCTTTAGGAACACTGAAGCTTTCTTT; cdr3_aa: CASSFFRNTEAFF
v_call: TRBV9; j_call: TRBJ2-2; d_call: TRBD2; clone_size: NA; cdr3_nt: TGTGCCAGCAGCGTAATGAGCGGGGGCCCCGGCCGGGAGCTGTTTTTT; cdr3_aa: CASSVMSGGPGRELFF
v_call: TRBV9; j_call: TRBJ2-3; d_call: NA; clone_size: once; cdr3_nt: TGTGCCAGCAGCGCAGACTTAGGGGCGGATACGCAGTATTTT; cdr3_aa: CASSADLGADTQYF
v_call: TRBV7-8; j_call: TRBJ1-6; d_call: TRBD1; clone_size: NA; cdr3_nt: TGTGCCAGCAGCTTACGGACAGGGCTTCCCAGGAGTTATAATTCACCCCTCCACTTT; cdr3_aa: CASSLRTGLPRSYNSPLHF
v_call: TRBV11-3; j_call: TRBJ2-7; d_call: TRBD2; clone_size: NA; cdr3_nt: TGTGCCAGCAGCTTCGCCGGGGGGGAATCCTACGAGCAGTACTTC; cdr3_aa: CASSFAGGESYEQYF
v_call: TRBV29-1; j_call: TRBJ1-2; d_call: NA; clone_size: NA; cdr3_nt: TGCAGCGTCCGGACGGGGAGCTATGGCTACACCTTC; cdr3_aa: CSVRTGSYGYTF
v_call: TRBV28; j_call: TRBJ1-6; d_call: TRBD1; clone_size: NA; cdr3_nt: TGTGCCAGCAGTCCACTCAGGGGGTCCCCAAACTCCTATAATTCACCCCTCCACTTT; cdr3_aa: CASSPLRGSPNSYNSPLHF
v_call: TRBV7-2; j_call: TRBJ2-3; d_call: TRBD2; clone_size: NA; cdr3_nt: TGTGCCAGCAGCTCCAATAGCGGGGATACAGATACGCAGTATTTT; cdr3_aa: CASSSNSGDTDTQYF
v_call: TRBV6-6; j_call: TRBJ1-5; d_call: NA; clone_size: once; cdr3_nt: TGTGCCAGCAGCCCAGAAACCGGACAGTTAAATCAGCCCCAGCATTTT; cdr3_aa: CASSPETGQLNQPQHF
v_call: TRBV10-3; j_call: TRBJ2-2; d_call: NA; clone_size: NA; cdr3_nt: TGTGCCATCAGTCCAGGACAGGGAGGGACCGGGGAGCTGTTTTTT; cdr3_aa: CAISPGQGGTGELFF
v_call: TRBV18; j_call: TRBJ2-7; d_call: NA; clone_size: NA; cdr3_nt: TGTGCCAGCTCACCGCCCGGGACTGCGCTCGGGCAGTACTTC; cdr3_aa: CASSPPGTALGQYF
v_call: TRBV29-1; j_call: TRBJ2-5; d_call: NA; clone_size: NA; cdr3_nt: TGCAGCGTTGAGGGTGGTGGGGCTGGGACCCAGTACTTC; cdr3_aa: CSVEGGGAGTQYF
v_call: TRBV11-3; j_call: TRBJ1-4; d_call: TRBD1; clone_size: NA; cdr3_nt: TGTGCCAGCAGCTCCCGGACAGGGGGCGAAAAACTGTTTTTT; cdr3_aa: CASSSRTGGEKLFF